This T cell receptor (beta chain) was obtained from a study of blood T cell repertoires in COVID-19. Study details: The study drew acute and convalescent COVID-19 samples from the United States, Italy and Spain. T cells, B-cell-depleted T cells, or PBMCs supplied cDNA or gDNA.

Under the authors' procedure: Reference gene primer amplification in the assay estimated nucleated cell counts. The protocol was immunoSEQ multiplex PCR, while the TCRdb copy is restricted to in-frame clones and leaves out a portion. Clonal size and the V and J genes are those of that table, whereas D and trimming came from the DNA. The sample lists just over 250,000 clones; roughly 90% were seen once. The CDR3 extends over 16 amino acids. The V gene's germline CDR1 is SGHTA and CDR2 FQGTGA. Trimming left V 5 bases short and J 7 bases short, with 21 bases between. The sample taken for sequencing was peripheral blood. The rearrangement links TRBV7-3 to TRBJ2-1, with D possibly matching TRBD2 (5 bases). The receptor's source is a man in his sixties who had recovered from COVID-19. CDR3 nucleotides: TGTGCCAGCAGCACACACAGTGGACTGACACCTAATGAGCAGTTCTTC. Amino acids: CASSTHSGLTPNEQFF.